This T cell receptor beta chain comes out of a study of blood T cell repertoires in COVID-19 (dated by TCRdb to about 2020). General notes on the study: The collaborator samples originated in the United States, Italy and Spain and spanned the acute and convalescent phases of COVID-19. HLA class I and class II types, where available, came from metadata supplied by the sample provider rather than from assay-based typing. The samples were drawn from the first 160 participants of the ongoing ImmuneRACE study and from over a thousand subjects provided by 6 global collaborators. Subjects who had been exposed to COVID-19, were actively infected with it, or had recovered from it provided the deeply sampled blood TCRbeta repertoires that made up the dataset. The prospective study material was composed of cDNA or gDNA derived from T cells, B-cell-depleted T cells, or PBMCs. The sample metadata nearly always contained a de-identified subject ID, COVID-19 status, age in years and sex. The repertoires were made available in a free public database intended to serve as a resource for research on the immune response to SARS-CoV-2. General conclusions and limits of the study: The amount of clinical and demographic metadata varied by source and participant and was provided uncurated.

In the prospective study, participants were roughly 18 to 95 years old, resided in under 30 geographic areas of the United States, and were enrolled through a virtual design. In the prospective study, cohorts were assigned on the basis of participant-reported clinical history obtained from a screening survey and a study questionnaire. ImmuneRACE Cohort 3 recovered participants were defined by two consecutive negative NP/OP PCR tests, healthcare professional clearance, or symptom resolution. In the prospective study, mobile phlebotomists collected whole blood, serum and a nasopharyngeal or oropharyngeal swab from each participant. Over an approximately 2-month period, participants in the prospective study had the option of providing additional blood draws and questionnaires. Prospective study blood samples were shipped either frozen or at room temperature before DNA extraction. The V end gives up 6 bases and the J end 2 bases, leaving 10 bases in the junction not matched to a gene. From the germline V gene, CDR1 is MNHEY and CDR2 is SVGAGI. Including the terminal cysteine and phenylalanine, the CDR3 comprises 15 residues. Only the CDR3 region is kept as DNA, spanning 45 bases read in frame from base 1.

Worth noting for this clone: Its antigen is currently not known. Base qualities were left out, and no much larger clone turns up one base away.

TCRbeta CDR3 regions were amplified from genomic DNA by means of the immunoSEQ Assay, a bias-controlled multiplex PCR. Under the source paper's analysis protocol: Nucleated cell counts per sample were estimated from amplification of reference gene primers within the assay. To quantify the absolute abundance of each unique TCRbeta CDR3 rearrangement, sequence reads were collapsed and filtered. Productive Simpson clonality was computed per sample as the square root of Simpson's diversity index over productive rearrangements. In TCRdb, the immuneACCESS table is reduced to in-frame sequences with V and J assigned. These tables do not hold every clone; where another copy was compared, an unresolved V gene accounts for under half, and the others remain unexplained. V and J calls and clone size are as listed in that table; D and trimming were resolved from the DNA. The sample profile shows over 200,000 clones; 70% to 90% of them were found once. Of the sample, 10% to 14% falls within the top ten clones.

The clonotype was recovered from a man aged 25-40 years who had recovered from COVID-19. The sequencing sample was made of PBMCs or T cells enriched from blood (not recorded which). This receptor chain uses TRBV6-5 and TRBJ2-7; the central 7 bases match TRBD1. The CDR3 here reads CASRRTSQGTYEQYF. At the DNA level, the sequence is TGTGCCAGCAGGCGCACATCACAGGGGACCTACGAGCAGTACTTC.